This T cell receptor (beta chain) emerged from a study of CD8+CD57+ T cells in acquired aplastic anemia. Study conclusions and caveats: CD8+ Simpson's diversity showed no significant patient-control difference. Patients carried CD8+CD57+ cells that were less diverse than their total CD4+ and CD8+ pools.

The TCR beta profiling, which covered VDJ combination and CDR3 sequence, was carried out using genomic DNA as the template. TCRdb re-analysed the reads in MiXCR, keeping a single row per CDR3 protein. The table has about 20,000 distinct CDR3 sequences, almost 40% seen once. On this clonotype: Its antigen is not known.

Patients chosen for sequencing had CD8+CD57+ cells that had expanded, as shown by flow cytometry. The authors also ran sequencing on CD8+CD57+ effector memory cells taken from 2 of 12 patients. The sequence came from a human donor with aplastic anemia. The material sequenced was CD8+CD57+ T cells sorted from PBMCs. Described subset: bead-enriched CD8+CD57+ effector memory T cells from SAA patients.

CDR3 nucleotide sequence: TGCAGTGCCCTCTCTGGAAACACCATATATTTT. Translating it yields CSALSGNTIYF. The J gene is TRBJ1-3, the V gene TRBV20-1; D remains unclear. There are 11 residues in the CDR3. The germline V and J ends were trimmed by 6 bases and 0 bases, with 3 bases remaining between them. Germline V gene data show CDR1 as DFQATT and CDR2 as SNEGSKA (reference sequence).